The TCR beta chain under discussion was sequenced for a study of blood T cells in healthy people across ages. Combining a sample-barcoded 5' primer with a J-beta primer mix, a second PCR ran for roughly 6 to 12 cycles. TCRdb redid the calling of the 5' RACE reads with MiXCR, one entry per CDR3 protein. Here the sample spans about a million distinct CDR3 sequences, around 46% being singletons. Donation came from healthy Caucasian individuals in Russia who were aged about 6 to 95. This TCR was recovered from a young man in good health. Specimen: blood.

CDR3 DNA: TGTGCCAGCAGCGTAGCTTCGGAGGGTCCCTACGAGCAGTACTTC. It codes for CASSVASEGPYEQYF. The chain is built from TRBV9 and TRBJ2-7; tentatively, D is TRBD2 (6 bases). Germline CDR1 reads SGDLS; CDR2 reads YYNGEE. The length of the CDR3 is 15 residues. The V end was cut by 0 bases, the J end by 2 bases, with 12 bases between.